These T cell receptor beta chains were read from a single sample in a study of blood T cell repertoires in COVID-19. Data came from immunoSEQ multiplex PCR; TCRdb stores just in-frame clones and leaves some out. Among about 220,000 clones listed, about nine tenths were seen once. Sequenced: PBMCs or T cells enriched from blood (not recorded which). These TCRs come from a woman aged 35 to 49 with acute COVID-19. Each CDR3 is given with its conserved first and last residue. The D gene is left open where the match is weak. The size entry is marked missing in some rows and otherwise reads once, few, many or a size class.

CDR3 DNA	CDR3 protein	clone size	D gene	V gene	J gene
TGTGCCATCAGTGAGTCCACAGGGAGTGGCTACACCTTC	CAISESTGSGYTF	-	-	TRBV10-3	TRBJ1-2
TGTGCCAGCAGTTTGCGGGGGGCGCAGGGCTACACCTTC	CASSLRGAQGYTF	-	-	TRBV27	TRBJ1-2
TGTGCCAGCAGGGACGAGGCGGGGACCTACAATGAGCAGTTCTTC	CASRDEAGTYNEQFF	-	-	TRBV2	TRBJ2-1
TGTGCCAGCAGCTTGGCTCTCTACACCGGGGAGCTGTTTTTT	CASSLALYTGELFF	few	-	TRBV5-6	TRBJ2-2
TGTGCCGTCCAAGACAGGGGTGATCAGCCCCAGCATTTT	CAVQDRGDQPQHF	-	TRBD1	TRBV2	TRBJ1-5
TGTGCCAGTAGTACCTACTCCGGGACAGGGGGCGGGGAGCTGTTTTTT	CASSTYSGTGGGELFF	-	TRBD1	TRBV19	TRBJ2-2
TGTGCCAGCAGCAAAGGGGGGAGGGGCCCTGAGTATGGCTACACCTTC	CASSKGGRGPEYGYTF	few	-	TRBV21-1	TRBJ1-2
TGTGCCAGCAGCTTAGAGCGGTTCACTGAAGCTTTCTTT	CASSLERFTEAFF	-	-	TRBV7-2	TRBJ1-1
TGTGCCTGGAGTGTACGCAGCGGTCGTGAAGCTTTCTTT	CAWSVRSGREAFF	-	-	TRBV30	TRBJ1-1
TGCAGTGCTAGTGGAGGAGGCAGAGATGAGCAGTTCTTC	CSASGGGRDEQFF	-	-	TRBV20-1	TRBJ2-1
TGTGCTAGTGGCCCCCCCGGAGGGCTCGGCCCCCAGCATTTT	CASGPPGGLGPQHF	-	-	TRBV12-5	TRBJ1-5
TGTGCCAGTAGCCCTCAGGGCAGGCCAGACTATGGCTACACCTTC	CASSPQGRPDYGYTF	-	-	TRBV19	TRBJ1-2
TGTGCCAGCAGCCAAGATTTACGTAGCTCCTATAATTCACCCCTCCACTTT	CASSQDLRSSYNSPLHF	-	-	TRBV3-1/TRBV3-2	TRBJ1-6